This is a list of T cell receptor beta chains from one sample in a study of blood T cell repertoires in COVID-19. Sequencing was performed with immunoSEQ multiplex PCR; in TCRdb, only in-frame clones are kept and a portion is missing. Of some 130,000 clones in the sample, around 87% were seen once. Sequenced material: peripheral blood. The receptor set was obtained from a man between 65 and 80 years old with active COVID-19. The CDR3 runs from the conserved cysteine through the conserved F or W. The order of the fields is V gene, J gene, clone size, D gene, CDR3 protein, CDR3 DNA. D genes are given only for firm matches. Not every row has a clone size; where given, it reads once, few, many or a size class.

>TRBV12-3/TRBV12-4|TRBJ2-7|NA|TRBD1
CASSATGSYEQYF
TGTGCCAGCAGTGCGACAGGGTCCTACGAGCAGTACTTC
>TRBV19|TRBJ2-5|NA|TRBD2
CASSPGLAVGQETQYF
TGTGCCAGTAGTCCGGGACTAGCGGTAGGGCAAGAGACCCAGTACTTC
>TRBV30|TRBJ2-7|NA|NA
CAWTPADRRYEQYF
TGTGCCTGGACCCCGGCTGACAGGCGTTACGAGCAGTACTTC
>TRBV15|TRBJ2-3|NA|TRBD2
CATSPGRGRAEDTQYF
TGTGCCACCTCCCCGGGACGCGGGAGGGCCGAAGATACGCAGTATTTT
>TRBV7-9|TRBJ2-7|NA|NA
CASSPPTGTYEQYF
TGTGCCAGCAGCCCTCCCACAGGTACCTACGAGCAGTACTTC
>TRBV28|TRBJ1-3|once|NA
CAISSGNTIYF
TGTGCCATCTCCTCTGGAAACACCATATATTTT
>TRBV28|TRBJ2-7|NA|TRBD2
CASNPPFGLAGGTYEQYF
TGTGCCAGCAACCCCCCATTCGGACTAGCGGGAGGAACCTACGAGCAGTACTTC
>TRBV18|TRBJ1-1|NA|NA
CASSPRRVDMNTEAFF
TGTGCCAGCTCACCCCGCAGGGTGGACATGAACACTGAAGCTTTCTTT
>TRBV9|TRBJ2-1|NA|NA
CASSKASGSYNEQFF
TGTGCCAGCAGCAAAGCTTCCGGCTCCTACAATGAGCAGTTCTTC
>TRBV5-5|TRBJ2-3|NA|TRBD2
CASSFPGLAGSTDTQYF
TGTGCCAGCAGCTTTCCGGGACTAGCGGGGAGCACAGATACGCAGTATTTT
>TRBV2|TRBJ1-1|NA|TRBD1
CASSARTGQTEAFF
TGTGCCAGCAGTGCACGGACAGGGCAGACTGAAGCTTTCTTT
>TRBV7-2|TRBJ2-3|NA|NA
CASRLRDTQYF
TGTGCCAGCAGACTAAGGGATACGCAGTATTTT
>TRBV11-2|TRBJ2-1|NA|NA
CASSPFPASATYNEQFF
TGTGCCAGCAGCCCTTTCCCCGCTAGCGCTACCTACAATGAGCAGTTCTTC
>TRBV18|TRBJ2-3|NA|TRBD2
CASSPVGTSGSATDTQYF
TGTGCCAGCTCACCAGTCGGGACTAGCGGGAGTGCCACAGATACGCAGTATTTT
>TRBV5-4|TRBJ1-1|NA|NA
CASSLSQIRSNTEAFF
TGTGCCAGCAGCTTGTCACAGATTCGATCGAACACTGAAGCTTTCTTT
>TRBV2|TRBJ2-7|once|TRBD1
CASSPQGAGEQYF
TGTGCCAGCAGTCCACAGGGGGCTGGCGAGCAGTACTTC
>TRBV30|TRBJ2-3|NA|NA
CASHPRGEVTHTQYF
TGTGCCTCCCACCCCCGGGGAGAAGTCACACATACGCAGTATTTT
>TRBV27|TRBJ1-6|once|NA
CASSPRSILNSPLHF
TGTGCCAGCAGTCCCAGGTCGATTCTGAATTCACCCCTCCACTTT
>TRBV5-1|TRBJ1-3|few|TRBD1
CASSSSGGGSGNTIYF
TGCGCCAGCAGCTCCTCGGGAGGGGGCTCAGGAAACACCATATATTTT
>TRBV3-1/TRBV3-2|TRBJ2-7|NA|NA
CASSQRGEQYF
TGTGCCAGCAGCCAAAGGGGCGAGCAGTACTTC
>TRBV28|TRBJ2-7|NA|TRBD2
CASSPTAGKGKNEQYF
TGTGCCAGCAGCCCCACAGCGGGGAAAGGTAAAAATGAGCAGTACTTC
>TRBV15|TRBJ2-3|NA|TRBD2
CATRVGRASTDTQYF
TGTGCCACCAGGGTGGGGAGGGCTAGCACAGATACGCAGTATTTT
>TRBV28|TRBJ2-7|NA|NA
CASREGGGYEQYF
TGTGCCAGCAGGGAAGGGGGGGGCTACGAGCAGTACTTC
>TRBV27|TRBJ1-5|NA|NA
CASSLFGPNQPQHF
TGTGCCAGCAGTTTATTTGGCCCGAATCAGCCCCAGCATTTT
>TRBV24-1|TRBJ2-5|NA|NA
CATSDPYLSRSGETQYF
TGTGCCACCAGTGATCCCTATCTGAGCCGTAGTGGAGAGACCCAGTACTTC
>TRBV7-6|TRBJ2-3|NA|NA
CASSPRRGGTDTQYF
TGTGCCAGCAGCCCCCGAAGGGGGGGGACAGATACGCAGTATTTT
>TRBV5-5|TRBJ1-2|NA|NA
CASSLVADANYGYTF
TGTGCCAGCAGCTTGGTGGCTGATGCTAACTATGGCTACACCTTC
>TRBV9|TRBJ2-1|NA|TRBD2
CASSADGGTSGSLSYNEQFF
TGTGCCAGCAGCGCAGATGGGGGGACTAGCGGGAGTCTTTCCTACAATGAGCAGTTCTTC
>TRBV28|TRBJ1-4|NA|NA
CASSPAGEGTTNEKLFF
TGTGCCAGCAGTCCCGCAGGGGAGGGCACAACTAATGAAAAACTGTTTTTT
>TRBV14|TRBJ2-2|NA|NA
CASSQNGRTRAGELFF
TGTGCCAGCAGCCAAAATGGGAGGACCCGCGCCGGGGAGCTGTTTTTT
>TRBV13|TRBJ2-3|NA|TRBD2
CASSLDLLSGRYTQYF
TGTGCCAGCAGCTTAGACCTCTTGAGCGGGAGGTATACGCAGTATTTT
>TRBV5-5|TRBJ1-1|NA|NA
CASSLILYTEAFF
TGTGCCAGCAGCTTGATCTTATACACTGAAGCTTTCTTT
>TRBV5-6|TRBJ2-1|NA|TRBD2
CASSPPGLAGGGQVEQFF
TGTGCCAGCAGCCCGCCGGGACTAGCGGGAGGGGGTCAGGTTGAGCAGTTCTTC